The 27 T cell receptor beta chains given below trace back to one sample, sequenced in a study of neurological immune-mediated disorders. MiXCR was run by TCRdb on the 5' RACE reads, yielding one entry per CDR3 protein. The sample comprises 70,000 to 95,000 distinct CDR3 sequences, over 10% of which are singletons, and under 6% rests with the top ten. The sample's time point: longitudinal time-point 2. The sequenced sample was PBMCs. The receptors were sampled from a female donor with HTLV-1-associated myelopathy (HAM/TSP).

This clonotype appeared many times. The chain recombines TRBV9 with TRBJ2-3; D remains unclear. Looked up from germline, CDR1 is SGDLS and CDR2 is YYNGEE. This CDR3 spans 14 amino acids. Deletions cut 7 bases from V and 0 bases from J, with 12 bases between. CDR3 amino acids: CASDPQYSTDTQYF. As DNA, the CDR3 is TGTGCCAGCGACCCACAGTATAGCACAGATACGCAGTATTTT.

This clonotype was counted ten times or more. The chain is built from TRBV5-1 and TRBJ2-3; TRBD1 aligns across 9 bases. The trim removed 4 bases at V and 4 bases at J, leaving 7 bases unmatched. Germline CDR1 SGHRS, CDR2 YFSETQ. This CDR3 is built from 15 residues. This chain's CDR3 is CASSPGTGLPDTQYF. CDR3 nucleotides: TGCGCCAGCAGCCCAGGGACAGGGTTGCCAGATACGCAGTATTTT.

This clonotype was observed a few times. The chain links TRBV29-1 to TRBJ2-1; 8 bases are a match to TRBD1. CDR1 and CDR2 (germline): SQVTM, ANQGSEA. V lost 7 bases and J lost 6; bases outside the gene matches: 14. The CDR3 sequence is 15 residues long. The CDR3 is CSASRGTGGLNEQFF. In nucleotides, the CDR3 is TGCAGCGCATCGAGGGGGACAGGAGGCCTCAATGAGCAGTTCTTC.

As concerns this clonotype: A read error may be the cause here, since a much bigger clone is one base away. The DNA for the CDR3 is TGCGGTGCTAGAGTGCTAGCGGGGGACCCCAATGAGCAGTTCTTC. Translated, it gives CGARVLAGDPNEQFF. This chain joins TRBV20-1 and TRBJ2-1; 10 positions match TRBD2. Germline V lookup: CDR1 DFQATT, CDR2 SNEGSKA (reference sequence). This CDR3 is built from 15 residues.

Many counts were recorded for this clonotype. The CDR3 DNA sequence: TGTGCCATCAGTGCTAGTTACGAGCAGTACTTC. Translation gives CAISASYEQYF. The chain is built from TRBV10-3 and TRBJ2-7; D is unresolved. The CDR3 is 11 residues long. The germline V gene encodes CDR1 ENHRY and CDR2 SYGVKD. Trimming left V 4 bases short and J 4 bases short, with 5 bases between.

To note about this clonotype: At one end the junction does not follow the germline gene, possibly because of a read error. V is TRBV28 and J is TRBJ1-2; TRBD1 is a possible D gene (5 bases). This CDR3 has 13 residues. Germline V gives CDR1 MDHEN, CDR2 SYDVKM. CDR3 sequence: CASSPPGRNGYNF. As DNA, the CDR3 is TGTGCCAGCAGTCCCCCGGGGCGGAATGGCTACAACTTC.

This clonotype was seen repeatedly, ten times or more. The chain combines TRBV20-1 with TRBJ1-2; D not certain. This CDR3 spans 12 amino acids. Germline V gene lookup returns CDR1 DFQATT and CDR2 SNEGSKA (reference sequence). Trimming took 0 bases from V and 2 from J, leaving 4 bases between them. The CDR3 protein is CSAREDNYGYTF. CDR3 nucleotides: TGCAGTGCTAGAGAGGACAACTATGGCTACACCTTC.

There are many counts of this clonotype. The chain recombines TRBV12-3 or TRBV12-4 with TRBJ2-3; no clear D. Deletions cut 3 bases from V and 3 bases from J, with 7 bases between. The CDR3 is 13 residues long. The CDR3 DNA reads TGTGCCAGCAGTTTCATGGGAACAGATACGCAGTATTTT. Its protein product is CASSFMGTDTQYF.

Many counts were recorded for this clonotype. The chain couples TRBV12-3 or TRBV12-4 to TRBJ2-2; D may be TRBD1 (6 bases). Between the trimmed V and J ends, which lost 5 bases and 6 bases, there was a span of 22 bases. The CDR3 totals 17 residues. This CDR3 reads CASSPGAGSAAPGELFF. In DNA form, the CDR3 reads TGTGCCAGCAGTCCAGGGGCGGGTAGCGCCGCACCCGGGGAGCTGTTTTTT.

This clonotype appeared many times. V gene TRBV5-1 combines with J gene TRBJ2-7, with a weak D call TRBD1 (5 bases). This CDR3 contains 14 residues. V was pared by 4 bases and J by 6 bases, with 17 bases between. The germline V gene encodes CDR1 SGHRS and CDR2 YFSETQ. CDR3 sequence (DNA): TGCGCCAGCAGCCCAGACAGTCAACTGGGCGAGCAGTACTTC. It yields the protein CASSPDSQLGEQYF.

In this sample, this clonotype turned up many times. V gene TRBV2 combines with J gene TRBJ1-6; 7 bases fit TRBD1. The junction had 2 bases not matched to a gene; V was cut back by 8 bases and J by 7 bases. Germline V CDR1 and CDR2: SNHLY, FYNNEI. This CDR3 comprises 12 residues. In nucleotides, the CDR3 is TGTGCCAGCCTGACAGGGAATTCACCCCTCCACTTT. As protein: CASLTGNSPLHF.

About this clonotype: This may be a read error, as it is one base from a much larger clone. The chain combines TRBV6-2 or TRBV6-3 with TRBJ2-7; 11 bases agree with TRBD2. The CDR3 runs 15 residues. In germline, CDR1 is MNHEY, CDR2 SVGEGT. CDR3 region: CVSSLRLAGSYEQYF. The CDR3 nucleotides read TGTGTCAGCAGCCTACGACTAGCGGGATCCTACGAGCAGTACTTC.

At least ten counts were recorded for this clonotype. CDR3 sequence reads: CASSDSGTGGNQPQHF. The CDR3 coding sequence is TGTGCCAGCAGCGATAGTGGGACAGGGGGCAATCAGCCCCAGCATTTT. The chain couples TRBV7-9 to TRBJ1-5; 10 bases map to TRBD1. CDR1 is SEHNR and CDR2 is FQNEAQ in the germline V gene (reference sequence). V was clipped by 5 bases and J by 2 bases; unmatched bases: 6. This CDR3 comprises 16 residues.

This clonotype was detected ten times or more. CDR3 loop: CASSLERDHYEQYF. The CDR3 bases are TGCGCCAGCAGCTTGGAGCGGGACCACTACGAGCAGTACTTC. The rearrangement uses TRBV5-1 and TRBJ2-7; 7 bases match TRBD2. The V gene's germline CDR1 is SGHRS and CDR2 YFSETQ. The junction had 3 bases not matched to a gene; V was cut back by 0 bases and J by 3 bases. The CDR3 runs 14 residues.

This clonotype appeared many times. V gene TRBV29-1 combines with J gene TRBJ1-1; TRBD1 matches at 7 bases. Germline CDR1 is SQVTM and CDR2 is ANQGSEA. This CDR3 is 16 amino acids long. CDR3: CTATGSLEGDDTEAFF. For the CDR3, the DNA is TGCACCGCGACAGGGAGCCTTGAAGGTGATGACACTGAAGCTTTCTTT.

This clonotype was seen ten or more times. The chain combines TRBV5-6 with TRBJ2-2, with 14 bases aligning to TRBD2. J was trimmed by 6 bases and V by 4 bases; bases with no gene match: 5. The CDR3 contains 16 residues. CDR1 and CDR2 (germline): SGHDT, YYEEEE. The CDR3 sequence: CASSRTSGGRAGELFF. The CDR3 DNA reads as TGTGCCAGCAGCCGGACTAGCGGGGGGAGGGCCGGGGAGCTGTTTTTT.

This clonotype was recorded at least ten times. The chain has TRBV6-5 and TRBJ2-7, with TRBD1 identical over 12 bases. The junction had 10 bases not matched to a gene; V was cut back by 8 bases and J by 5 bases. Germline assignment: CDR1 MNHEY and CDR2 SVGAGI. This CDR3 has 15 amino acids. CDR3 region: CASEKSGTGGNEQYF. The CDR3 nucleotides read TGTGCCAGCGAAAAGTCCGGGACAGGGGGCAACGAGCAGTACTTC.

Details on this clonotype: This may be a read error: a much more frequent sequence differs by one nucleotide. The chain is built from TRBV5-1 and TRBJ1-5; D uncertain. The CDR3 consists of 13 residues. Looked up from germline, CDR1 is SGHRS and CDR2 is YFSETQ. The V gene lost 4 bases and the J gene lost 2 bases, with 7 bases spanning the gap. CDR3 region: CASSLNGNQPQHF. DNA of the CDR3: TGCGCCAGCAGCCTCAATGGCAATCAGCCCCAGCATTTT.

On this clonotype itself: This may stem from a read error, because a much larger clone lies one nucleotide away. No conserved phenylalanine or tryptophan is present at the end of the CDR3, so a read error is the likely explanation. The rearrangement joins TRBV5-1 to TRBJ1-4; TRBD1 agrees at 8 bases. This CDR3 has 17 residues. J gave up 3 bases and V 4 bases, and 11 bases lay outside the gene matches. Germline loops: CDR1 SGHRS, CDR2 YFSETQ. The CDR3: CASSGGQEQGANEKLFY. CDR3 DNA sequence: TGCGCCAGCAGCGGCGGCCAAGAACAGGGGGCTAATGAAAAACTGTTTTAT.

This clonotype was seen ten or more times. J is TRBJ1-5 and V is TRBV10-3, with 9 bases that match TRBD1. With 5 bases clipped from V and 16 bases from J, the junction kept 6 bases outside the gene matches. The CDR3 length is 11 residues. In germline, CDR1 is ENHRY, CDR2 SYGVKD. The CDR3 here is CAISQGQGLHF. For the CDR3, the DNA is TGTGCCATCAGTCAGGGACAGGGCTTACATTTT.

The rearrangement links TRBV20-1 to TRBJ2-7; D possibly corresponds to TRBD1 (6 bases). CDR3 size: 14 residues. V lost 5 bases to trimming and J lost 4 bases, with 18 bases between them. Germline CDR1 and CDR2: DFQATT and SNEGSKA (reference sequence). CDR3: CSAEKGVAQYEQYF. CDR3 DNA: TGCAGTGCTGAAAAGGGGGTCGCCCAATACGAGCAGTACTTC.

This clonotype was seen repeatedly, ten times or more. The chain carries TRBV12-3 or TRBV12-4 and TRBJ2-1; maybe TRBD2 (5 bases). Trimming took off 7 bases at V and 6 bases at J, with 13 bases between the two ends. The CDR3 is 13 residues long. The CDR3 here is CASNPGSLNEQFF. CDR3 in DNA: TGTGCCAGCAATCCGGGAAGCCTCAATGAGCAGTTCTTC.

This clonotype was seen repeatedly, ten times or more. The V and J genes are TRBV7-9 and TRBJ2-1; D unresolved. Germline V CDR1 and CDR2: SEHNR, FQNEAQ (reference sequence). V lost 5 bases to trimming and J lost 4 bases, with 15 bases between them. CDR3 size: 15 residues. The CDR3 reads CASSPSSTEYNEQFF. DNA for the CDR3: TGTGCCAGCAGCCCCTCCTCCACAGAATACAATGAGCAGTTCTTC.

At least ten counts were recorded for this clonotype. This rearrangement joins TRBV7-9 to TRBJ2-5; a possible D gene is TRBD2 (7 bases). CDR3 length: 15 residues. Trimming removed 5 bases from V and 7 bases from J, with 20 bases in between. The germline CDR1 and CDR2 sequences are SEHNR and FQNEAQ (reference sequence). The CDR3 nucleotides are TGTGCCAGCAGCACGGGACACCCCACGGGAGGGACCCAGTACTTC. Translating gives CASSTGHPTGGTQYF.

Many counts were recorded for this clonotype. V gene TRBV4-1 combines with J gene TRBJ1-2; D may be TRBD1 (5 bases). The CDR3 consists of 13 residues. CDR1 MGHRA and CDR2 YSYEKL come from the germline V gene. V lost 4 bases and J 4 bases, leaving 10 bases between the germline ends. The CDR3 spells CASSPRDGYGYTF. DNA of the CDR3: TGCGCCAGCAGCCCGAGGGACGGCTATGGCTACACCTTC.

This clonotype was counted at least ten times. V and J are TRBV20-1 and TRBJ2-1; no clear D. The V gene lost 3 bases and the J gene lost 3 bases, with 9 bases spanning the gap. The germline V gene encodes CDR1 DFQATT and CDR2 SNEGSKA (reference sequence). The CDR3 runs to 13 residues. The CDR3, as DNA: TGCAGTGCTAGCCGGACCGACTACAATGAGCAGTTCTTC. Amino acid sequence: CSASRTDYNEQFF.

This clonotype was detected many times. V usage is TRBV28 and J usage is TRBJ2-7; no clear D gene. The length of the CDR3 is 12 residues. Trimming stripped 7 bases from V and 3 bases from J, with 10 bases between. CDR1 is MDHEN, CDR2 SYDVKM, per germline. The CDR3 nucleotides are TGTGCCAGCACCATTACTTACTACGAGCAGTACTTC. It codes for CASTITYYEQYF.